The rows below give T cell receptor beta chains drawn from one sample of a study of blood T cells in healthy people across ages. TCRdb fed the 5' RACE reads into MiXCR, producing one record per CDR3 protein. The sample gives about 1.8 million distinct CDR3 sequences, approximately 50% of which show up once; more than 2% is in the top ten. The sequenced sample was blood. The receptors here all came from a woman aged 40-49 years in good health. CDR3s include the opening cysteine and the closing phenylalanine or tryptophan. Fields, in order: V gene, CDR3 length, D gene, clone size, J gene, CDR3 DNA, CDR3 protein. D genes are given only for firm matches. Expanded clones are given a class, and other clones once, few, many or no size at all.

>TRBV4-2|17|TRBD2|.|TRBJ2-3
TGTGCCAGCAGCCCCTACCCGGCTAGCGGGGGTCCAGATACGCAGTATTTT
CASSPYPASGGPDTQYF
>TRBV7-8|16|.|.|TRBJ2-6
TGTGCCAGCAGCTTAGACGGACACTCTGGGGCCAACGTCCTGACTTTC
CASSLDGHSGANVLTF
>TRBV20-1|10|.|.|TRBJ2-1
TGCAGTGCTCCTGAGTCTGAGCAGTTCTTC
CSAPESEQFF
>TRBV7-8|15|.|few|TRBJ2-1
TGTGCCAGCAGACCCCAGGGGCTGAGGTACAATGAGCAGTTCTTC
CASRPQGLRYNEQFF
>TRBV6-2/TRBV6-3|14|.|few|TRBJ2-7
TGTGCCAGCACCCTTCAGGGGTCCTCCTACGAGCAGTACTTC
CASTLQGSSYEQYF
>TRBV6-6|14|.|once|TRBJ1-1
TGTGCCAGCGGTGGTGAGACCTTGAACACTGAAGCTTTCTTT
CASGGETLNTEAFF
>TRBV4-3|16|.|.|TRBJ1-6
TGCGCCAGCAGCCAAGATCCGGCCAGCAGTAATTCACCCCTCCACTTT
CASSQDPASSNSPLHF
>TRBV29-1|13|.|.|TRBJ1-2
TGCAGCGTTCGTGGGGGAGCTAACTATGGCTACACCTTC
CSVRGGANYGYTF
>TRBV7-2|16|TRBD2|once|TRBJ2-1
TGTGCCAGCAGCCCCCGTAGCGGGGGGGTTTACAATGAGCAGTTCTTC
CASSPRSGGVYNEQFF
>TRBV12-3/TRBV12-4|15|.|.|TRBJ1-5
TGTGCCAGCAGTTTATTCAACCAGGGCAATCAGCCCCGGCATTTT
CASSLFNQGNQPRHF
>TRBV15|17|.|few|TRBJ1-5
TGTGCCACCAGCAGAGGGTTGAGAGGGACGCGGAATCAGCCCCAGCATTTT
CATSRGLRGTRNQPQHF
>TRBV4-3|17|TRBD2|once|TRBJ2-4
TGCGCCAGCAGCCAAGATCGGCAGCGGGGGGGCTCTGGTGAGCAGTACTTC
CASSQDRQRGGSGEQYF
>TRBV20-1|14|.|.|TRBJ2-7
TGCAGTGCCTACGACAGTGTCTCCTACAATGAGCAGTACTTC
CSAYDSVSYNEQYF
>TRBV5-1|15|TRBD1|.|TRBJ2-7
TGCGCCAGCGGACTGGACAGGGGGTCCTACAATGAGCAGTACTTC
CASGLDRGSYNEQYF
>TRBV5-1|15|TRBD1|once|TRBJ1-5
TGCGCCAGCAGCCGGACAGGGGCAGGCAATCAGCCCCAGCATTTT
CASSRTGAGNQPQHF
>TRBV29-1|13|.|few|TRBJ1-5
TGCAGCGTGTCCCCAGGGGCCGATCAGCCCCAGCATTTT
CSVSPGADQPQHF
>TRBV4-3|16|TRBD2|.|TRBJ2-3
TGCGCCAGCAGCCGTAGCCCAGCGGGGGGCACAGATACGCAGTATTTT
CASSRSPAGGTDTQYF
>TRBV27|16|.|.|TRBJ1-2
TGTGCCAGCAGTTTATCGGGGGGAAGTCCTAACTATGGCTACACCTTC
CASSLSGGSPNYGYTF
>TRBV28|15|TRBD1|.|TRBJ2-4
TGTGCCAGCAGTTCTACCGGGACAGAAGATAGCAAGCAGTACTTC
CASSSTGTEDSKQYF
>TRBV11-2|19|TRBD1|.|TRBJ1-1
TGTGCCAGCAGCTTTCTCCGGGGACAGGGGGTGCGAAAGGACACTGAAGCTTTCTTT
CASSFLRGQGVRKDTEAFF
>TRBV10-3|15|TRBD2|few|TRBJ2-1
TGTGCCATCAGTGAAACTAGCGGGGACTACAGTGAGCAGTTCTTC
CAISETSGDYSEQFF
>TRBV29-1|16|TRBD1|few|TRBJ2-1
TGCAGCGTTGCCCCCTCAAGGACAGGGGGCTACAATGAGCAGTTCTTC
CSVAPSRTGGYNEQFF
>TRBV27|15|TRBD1|few|TRBJ2-7
TGTGCCAGCAGACTGATTGACAGGGGGGCCTACGAGCAGTACTTC
CASRLIDRGAYEQYF
>TRBV12-3/TRBV12-4|14|.|.|TRBJ2-1
TGTGCCAGTCCACCGGGACCAACCTACAATGAGCAGTTCTTC
CASPPGPTYNEQFF